The subject of this entry is one T cell receptor beta chain. The antigen is unknown. CDR3 length: 13 amino acids. The germline V and J ends were trimmed by 5 bases and 8 bases, with 12 bases remaining between them. Germline CDR1 reads MNHNS; CDR2 reads SASEGT. The data derive from a study of shared clonotypes between healthy human individuals. On the study more broadly: Each donor had three CD4 naive, three CD4 memory, two CD8 naive and one CD8 memory plate. Study-wide points: Among donors, the sharing of clonotypes was expected to be influenced by sequencing depth.

Using immunoSEQ multiplex PCR, the repertoire was profiled, and TCRdb retains in-frame clones only, with some absent. The sample carries about 2 million clones, roughly 94% recorded once. Sequencing was performed on naive CD4+ T cells sorted from blood. Subset described: CD45RA+ positively selected. This sequence originates from a man aged 18 to 29 in good health. V gene TRBV6-1 combines with J gene TRBJ1-4; D might be TRBD1 (5 bases). The CDR3 here is CASSQVWGEKLFF. In nucleotides, the CDR3 is TGTGCCAGCAGTCAGGTTTGGGGGGAAAAACTGTTTTTT.